This entry lists 18 T cell receptor beta chains sequenced from one sample in a study of blood T cells in healthy people across ages. PCR was performed a second time for about 7 to 11 cycles using a sample-barcoded 5' primer and a J-beta primer mix. A single record per CDR3 protein comes from TCRdb applying MiXCR to the 5' RACE reads. The profile shows about 630,000 distinct CDR3 sequences, around a fifth of them singletons. Sequenced sample: blood. The receptors originated from a man in his 70s in good health.

The V gene is TRBV2, the J gene TRBJ1-5; D is possibly TRBD1 (5 bases). The CDR3 length is 15 residues. Trimming took 5 bases from V and 0 from J, leaving 11 bases between them. Germline-derived CDR1 and CDR2 are SNHLY and FYNNEI. The chain's CDR3 is CASSLDSHSNQPQHF. In DNA form, the CDR3 reads TGTGCCAGCAGTCTCGACAGTCATAGCAATCAGCCCCAGCATTTT.

The rearrangement links TRBV5-1 to TRBJ2-1; 8 bases agree with TRBD2. This CDR3 is 16 amino acids long. J was trimmed by 3 bases and V by 0 bases; bases with no gene match: 5. Germline CDR1 and CDR2: SGHRS and YFSETQ. DNA of the CDR3: TGCGCCAGCAGCTTGGGTAGCGGGATTGGCTACAATGAGCAGTTCTTC. This codes for CASSLGSGIGYNEQFF.

J is TRBJ1-2 and V is TRBV12-3 or TRBV12-4; 7 bases map to TRBD1. V gave up 5 bases and J gave up 6 bases; unmatched junction bases: 3. This CDR3 spans 12 amino acids. The CDR3 is CASSKQGNGYTF. CDR3 coding DNA: TGTGCCAGCAGTAAACAGGGGAATGGCTACACCTTC.

This clonotype was seen a handful of times. The gene calls are TRBV7-2 and TRBJ2-5; 9 bases are a match to TRBD2. The end of the DNA fits TRBJ2-1 better, so the J call may be wrong. This CDR3 region has 14 residues. Germline V gene data show CDR1 as SGHTA and CDR2 as FQGNSA. For the CDR3, the DNA is TGTGCCAGCATGCTTAGTAGCGGGAGCTATGAGCAGTTCTTC. Its translation is CASMLSSGSYEQFF.

The chain couples TRBV20-1 to TRBJ2-3; no clear D. This CDR3 has 14 amino acids. Trimming removed 5 bases at V and 1 base at J, with 13 bases between. CDR1 is DFQATT, CDR2 SNEGSKA, per germline (reference sequence). CDR3 residues: CSAPDGFGTDTQYF. In DNA, the CDR3 is TGCAGTGCTCCGGATGGATTTGGCACAGATACGCAGTATTTT.

The sample holds a few counts of this clonotype. The genes are TRBV18 and TRBJ2-1; TRBD2 might be the D (6 bases). Trimming left V 7 bases short and J 0 bases short, with 7 bases between. There are 13 residues in the CDR3. Germline V CDR1 and CDR2: KGHSH, LQKENI. The CDR3 bases are TGTGCCAGCTATAGCGGCTCCTACAATGAGCAGTTCTTC. Protein product: CASYSGSYNEQFF.

This clonotype has a handful of counts. This sequence joins TRBV4-2 and TRBJ2-5; TRBD2 agrees at 11 bases. The end of the DNA is better explained by TRBJ2-1, so the J call may be wrong. The length of the CDR3 is 17 residues. Germline CDR1 and CDR2: LGHNA and YNFKEQ. Here the CDR3 DNA reads TGTGCCAGCAGCCATGGGACCGGGACTAGCGGATACAATGAGCAGTTCTTC. This codes for CASSHGTGTSGYNEQFF.

About this clonotype: Possible read error: a much larger clone is one base away. The rearrangement joins TRBV20-1 to TRBJ2-1, with D perhaps TRBD2 (5 bases). The J call may be in error: the DNA end matches TRBJ2-5 better. This CDR3 has 15 amino acids. Germline V gene data show CDR1 as DFQATT and CDR2 as SNEGSKA (reference sequence). This CDR3 is CSARVQPYRGETQYF. DNA of the CDR3: TGCAGTGCTAGAGTTCAGCCCTACAGAGGGGAGACCCAGTACTTC.

V usage is TRBV6-1 and J usage is TRBJ2-3; 8 positions match TRBD2. The germline gives CDR1 MNHNS, CDR2 SASEGT. CDR3 length: 14 amino acids. V lost 5 bases, J lost 2 bases, and 3 bases stayed unmatched. The CDR3 sequence: CASSRAGVTDTQYF. CDR3 sequence (DNA): TGTGCCAGCAGTAGAGCGGGGGTCACAGATACGCAGTATTTT.

This clonotype came up many times. The chain combines TRBV5-1 with TRBJ2-1, with no clear D. This CDR3 region has 14 residues. Deletions cut 1 base from V and 3 bases from J, with 8 bases between. Germline loops: CDR1 SGHRS, CDR2 YFSETQ. The CDR3 protein is CASSLNAGYNEQFF. For the CDR3, the DNA is TGCGCCAGCAGCTTGAATGCCGGCTACAATGAGCAGTTCTTC.

The rearrangement links TRBV13 to TRBJ2-1, with TRBD2 matching over 10 bases. Germline CDR1 PRHDT, CDR2 FYEKMQ (reference sequence). CDR3 size: 17 residues. With 5 bases clipped from V and 0 bases from J, the junction kept 7 bases outside the gene matches. CDR3 loop: CASSPPASGSSYNEQFF. The DNA of the CDR3 is TGTGCCAGCAGCCCTCCCGCTAGCGGGAGCTCCTACAATGAGCAGTTCTTC.

This clonotype was seen at least ten times. The chain joins TRBV5-5 to TRBJ2-1; no firm D call. The germline gives CDR1 SGHKS, CDR2 YYEKEE (reference sequence). Deletions cut 0 bases from V and 5 bases from J, with 12 bases between. The CDR3 covers 15 residues. The CDR3 protein is CASSLVPGDNNEQFF. In nucleotides, the CDR3 is TGTGCCAGCAGCTTGGTCCCAGGAGATAACAATGAGCAGTTCTTC.

V gene TRBV12-3 or TRBV12-4 combines with J gene TRBJ1-4; 8 nucleotides align to TRBD1. The ends lost 4 bases at V and 4 bases at J; junction bases unmatched: 5. CDR3 length: 15 amino acids. CDR3 sequence: CASSSDRGGNEKLFF. The CDR3 DNA follows: TGTGCCAGCAGTTCCGACAGGGGTGGTAATGAAAAACTGTTTTTT.

There are a few counts of this clonotype. This chain connects TRBV5-6 to TRBJ2-7; D uncertain. Germline-derived CDR1 and CDR2 are SGHDT and YYEEEE. The CDR3 consists of 13 residues. V was pared by 2 bases and J by 3 bases, with 9 bases between. CDR3 DNA sequence: TGTGCCAGCAGCTTTCAAAACAACTACGAGCAGTACTTC. It encodes CASSFQNNYEQYF.

This clonotype has only a few counts. The CDR3 protein is CASTNQQGQETQYF. In DNA, the CDR3 is TGTGCCAGCACTAACCAACAGGGTCAAGAGACCCAGTACTTC. The J gene is TRBJ2-5, the V gene TRBV18; possibly TRBD1 for D (6 bases). The V end was cut by 8 bases, the J end by 2 bases, with 15 bases between. Germline values: CDR1 KGHSH, CDR2 LQKENI. This CDR3 is 14 amino acids long. The full variable domain, rest sourced from reference TRBV18 and TRBJ2-5, is NAGVMQNPRHLVRRRGQEARLRCSPMKGHSHVYWYRQLPEEGLKFMVYLQKENIIDESGMPKERFSAEFPKEGPSILRIQQVVRGDSAAYFCASTNQQGQETQYFGPGTRLLVL.

The gene calls are TRBV5-1 and TRBJ2-5; 8 nucleotides agree with TRBD1. This CDR3 is built from 14 residues. J gave up 1 base and V 5 bases, and 4 bases lay outside the gene matches. Germline V gene sequence: CDR1 SGHRS, CDR2 YFSETQ. The CDR3 DNA reads TGCGCCAGCAGGGGCGGGACAGGCCAAGAGACCCAGTACTTC. It is translated as CASRGGTGQETQYF.

There are a few counts of this clonotype. The chain couples TRBV6-5 to TRBJ2-3, with TRBD1 matching 7 bases. This CDR3 contains 17 residues. CDR1 MNHEY and CDR2 SVGAGI come from the germline V gene. V lost 0 bases to trimming and J lost 3 bases; unmatched junction nucleotides: 9. CDR3 protein: CASSYSNRGIGTDTQYF. CDR3 nucleotides: TGTGCCAGCAGTTACTCGAACAGGGGAATAGGGACAGATACGCAGTATTTT.

This clonotype was picked up a small number of times. The chain carries TRBV9 and TRBJ2-5; D uncertain. The ends were cut back, 0 bases at V and 1 base at J, with 10 bases in the middle. Germline loops: CDR1 SGDLS, CDR2 YYNGEE. The CDR3 runs to 15 residues. The CDR3 DNA reads TGTGCCAGCAGCGTAGCGGTTGTACCCCAAGAGACCCAGTACTTC. It encodes CASSVAVVPQETQYF.